Listed below are T cell receptor beta chains from one sample, sequenced in a study of chemoradiotherapy in HPV16-positive cancers. TCRdb's table, derived via immunoSEQ multiplex PCR, lists solely in-frame clones and lacks some. Of approximately 27,000 clones listed, approximately 84% are singletons. Material: blood, obtained from a patient who underwent chemoradiotherapy. These TCRs come from a human donor with HPV-associated anogenital cancer. Both conserved end residues are part of each CDR3.

V gene,J gene,CDR3 protein
TRBV6-5,TRBJ1-6,CASSYADSGGNSPLHF
TRBV7-2,TRBJ2-2,CASSYSQGDTGELFF
TRBV2,TRBJ2-2,CASRGQGTGELFF
TRBV18,TRBJ1-4,CASSKDRGPANEKLFF
TRBV5-1,TRBJ2-2,CASSLIAGGPVDTGELFF
TRBV6-5,TRBJ2-3,CASSYSSPSTDTQYF
TRBV5-5,TRBJ2-7,CASSLVGLTYEQYF
TRBV7-9,TRBJ1-1,CASSQGMNTEAFF
TRBV9,TRBJ2-2,CASSVRGGAGELFF
TRBV5-4,TRBJ1-2,CASTTPESRLYGYTF
TRBV11-2,TRBJ2-7,CASSLGQGPYEQYF
TRBV27,TRBJ1-3,CASRSLGGNTIYF
TRBV19,TRBJ1-2,CASSIRTGANYGYTF
TRBV7-2,TRBJ1-2,CASSLDGAVSYGYTF